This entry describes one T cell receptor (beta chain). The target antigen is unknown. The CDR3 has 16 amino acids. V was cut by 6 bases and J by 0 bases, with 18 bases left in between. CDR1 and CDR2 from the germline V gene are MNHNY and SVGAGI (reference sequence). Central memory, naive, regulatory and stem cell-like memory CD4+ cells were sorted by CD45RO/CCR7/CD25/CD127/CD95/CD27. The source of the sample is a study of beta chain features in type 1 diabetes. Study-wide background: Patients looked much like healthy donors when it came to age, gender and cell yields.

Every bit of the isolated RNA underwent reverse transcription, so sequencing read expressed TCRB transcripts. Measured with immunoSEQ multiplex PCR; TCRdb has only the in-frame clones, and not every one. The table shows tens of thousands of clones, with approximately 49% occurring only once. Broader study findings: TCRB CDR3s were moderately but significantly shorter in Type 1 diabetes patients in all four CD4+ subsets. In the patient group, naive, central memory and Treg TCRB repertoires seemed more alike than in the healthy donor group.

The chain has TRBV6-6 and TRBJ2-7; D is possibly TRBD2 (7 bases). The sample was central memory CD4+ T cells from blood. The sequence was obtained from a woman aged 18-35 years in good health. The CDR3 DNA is TGTGCCAGCAGCTCCGGCGAGGGGGGGGCCTCCTACGAGCAGTACTTC. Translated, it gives CASSSGEGGASYEQYF.